The source of this TCR beta chain is a study of blood T cell repertoires in COVID-19. In germline, CDR1 is SGHNT, CDR2 YYREEE (reference sequence). This CDR3 is built from 14 residues. Trimming cost V 0 bases and J 0 bases, with 6 bases left between them. Methods used by the authors: Estimation of nucleated cell counts relied on the amplification of reference gene primers. Sequencing was performed with immunoSEQ multiplex PCR; in TCRdb, only in-frame clones are kept and a portion is missing. From that table come the V and J calls and clone size; the DNA was used to work out D and trimming. The data contain a few hundred thousand clones, around 90% of them singletons.

Sample: peripheral blood. V is TRBV5-4 and J is TRBJ1-2; D is unclear. This sequence was found in a man in his sixties or seventies with acute or convalescent COVID-19. DNA for the CDR3: TGTGCCAGCAGCTTGGGACAACCTAACTATGGCTACACCTTC. It yields the protein CASSLGQPNYGYTF.